In this sample, the clone carrying this T cell receptor beta chain turned up a few times. The antigen remains unidentified. TCR beta CDR3 regions were amplified from RNA transcripts. First-round RT-PCR of the TCR CDR3 relied on the HTBI primer set. TCRdb re-derived calls from the multiplex PCR reads in MiXCR, one entry per CDR3 protein. The sample has about 460,000 distinct CDR3 sequences; 20% to 25% are singletons. The sample belongs to a study of T cells in Graves' hyperthyroidism and ophthalmopathy. Study background: Blood from the periphery was taken at initial diagnosis, before any treatment. Findings and caveats of the study: Ophthalmopathy cases were set apart from stable hyperthyroidism by a 13 V-J model.

The receptor was derived from a woman in her 70s with Graves' ophthalmopathy. The sequencing sample was made of blood.

CDR3 coding DNA: TGCAGTGCTAGAGGAAATTATGAGCAGTTCTTC. Translating gives CSARGNYEQFF. The chain has TRBV20-1 and TRBJ2-1, with no clear D. CDR1 and CDR2 from the germline V gene are DFQATT and SNEGSKA (reference sequence). The CDR3 has 11 residues. V lost 1 base and J 8 bases, leaving 6 bases between the germline ends.